The present TCR beta chain was sequenced within a study of T cell responses to AZD1222 COVID-19 vaccine. The sample holds one count of this clone. V was clipped by 1 base and J by 1 base, with 4 bases between them. There are 13 residues in the CDR3. Germline assignment: CDR1 MGHRA and CDR2 YSYEKL. TCRdb keeps only in-frame clones here, not all; method: immunoSEQ multiplex PCR. The table records more than 95,000 clones, around 91% of them present only once. The source is an adult in good health. The sequencing used peripheral blood, collected on day 0 of AZD1222 vaccination. The chain joins TRBV4-1 to TRBJ1-1; D is unresolved. CDR3 sequence reads: CASSQVGNTEAFF. In DNA, the CDR3 is TGCGCCAGCAGCCAAGTGGGGAACACTGAAGCTTTCTTT.